Shown below are 24 T cell receptor beta chains from a single sample sequenced in a study of blood T cells in healthy people across ages. A second about 6 to 12 cycle PCR used barcoded and J-beta primers. TCRdb used MiXCR to reprocess the 5' RACE reads, holding one entry per CDR3 protein. Here the sample spans 730,000 or so distinct CDR3 sequences, roughly 45% being singletons. Sequencing was carried out using blood. These receptors originate from a woman aged 60-70 years in good health.

This clonotype was picked up one time. V is TRBV7-3 and J is TRBJ2-1; 10 nucleotides line up with TRBD1. The DNA end lines up better with TRBJ2-7; the J call may be wrong. The CDR3 spans 16 residues. CDR1 and CDR2 from the germline V gene are SGHTA and FQGTGA. CDR3 DNA: TGTGCCAGCAGCTTAGTGACAGGGGGCGGCTACAATGAGCAGTACTTC. The encoded protein is CASSLVTGGGYNEQYF.

The V gene is TRBV7-9, the J gene TRBJ2-7, with D maybe TRBD2 (7 bases). In germline, CDR1 is SEHNR, CDR2 FQNEAQ (reference sequence). The V and J ends lost 2 bases and 6 bases respectively, with 11 bases between them. This CDR3 has 13 residues. CDR3 amino acids: CASSLRGALEQYF. CDR3 DNA sequence: TGTGCCAGCAGCTTACGGGGGGCTCTCGAGCAGTACTTC.

V gene TRBV15 combines with J gene TRBJ2-3, with D possibly TRBD1 on 5 matching bases. Germline values: CDR1 LNHNV, CDR2 YYDKDF (reference sequence). This CDR3 is built from 13 residues. V dropped 3 bases and J dropped 3 bases, with 7 bases sitting between them. CDR3 loop: CATSRTDTDTQYF. The CDR3 DNA sequence: TGTGCCACCAGCAGGACAGATACAGATACGCAGTATTTT.

This chain links TRBV20-1 with TRBJ2-5; TRBD2 matches at 8 bases. Germline V lookup: CDR1 DFQATT, CDR2 SNEGSKA (reference sequence). The trim removed 6 bases at V and 4 bases at J, leaving 13 bases unmatched. The CDR3 spans 15 residues. CDR3 residues: CSAPKPGLVSETQYF. The DNA for the CDR3 is TGCAGTGCCCCTAAACCGGGACTAGTATCAGAGACCCAGTACTTC.

This clonotype was found many times. The V gene is TRBV6-5, the J gene TRBJ2-5; 11 nucleotides agree with TRBD2. The CDR3 has 14 amino acids. Germline-derived CDR1 and CDR2 are MNHEY and SVGAGI. The J segment lost 4 bases and the V segment lost 5 bases, leaving 3 bases of the junction unmatched. Written as DNA, the CDR3 is TGTGCCAGCAGTACTGGGACTAGCGGAGAGACCCAGTACTTC. Protein product: CASSTGTSGETQYF.

There are a few counts of this clonotype. The gene calls are TRBV3-1 and TRBJ1-5; D is uncertain. V was cut by 1 base and J by 6 bases, with 10 bases left in between. From germline, CDR1 is LGHDT and CDR2 YNNKEL (reference sequence). This CDR3 region has 14 residues. This chain's CDR3 is CASSQGHRGQPQHF. CDR3 nucleotide sequence: TGTGCCAGCAGCCAAGGGCATCGAGGTCAGCCCCAGCATTTT.

V is TRBV30 and J is TRBJ2-7; tentatively, D is TRBD1 (5 bases). The V and J ends lost 0 bases and 1 base respectively, with 10 bases between them. Germline V gene data show CDR1 as GTSNPN and CDR2 as SVGIG (reference sequence). The CDR3 covers 14 residues. The chain's CDR3 is CAWSVPTDSYEQYF. CDR3 bases: TGTGCCTGGAGTGTTCCGACAGATTCCTACGAGCAGTACTTC.

V gene TRBV5-6 combines with J gene TRBJ2-1; 7 bases map to TRBD1. The CDR3 is 16 residues long. The germline V gene encodes CDR1 SGHDT and CDR2 YYEEEE. Trimming cost V 0 bases and J 7 bases; bases outside gene matches: 10. DNA of the CDR3: TGTGCCAGCAGCTTGGTGAGGGACAGCTCGAGAAATGAGCAGTTCTTC. Amino acids: CASSLVRDSSRNEQFF.

This sequence joins TRBV6-2 or TRBV6-3 and TRBJ2-1, with 9 bases aligning to TRBD1. The CDR3 is 18 residues long. Germline CDR1 reads MNHEY; CDR2 reads SVGEGT. V was clipped by 4 bases and J by 7 bases; unmatched bases: 17. DNA of the CDR3: TGTGCCAGCAGTTTTGAACCTTCACAGGGGGCTACGTGGAATGAGCAGTTCTTC. Translating it yields CASSFEPSQGATWNEQFF.

The chain uses TRBV27 and TRBJ2-7; a weak D match, TRBD2 (6 bases). The CDR3 is 16 residues long. CDR1 and CDR2 from the germline V gene are MNHEY and SMNVEV (reference sequence). V dropped 6 bases and J dropped 2 bases, with 20 bases sitting between them. The CDR3 sequence is CASSWWRAGSAYEQYF. The CDR3 DNA follows: TGTGCCAGCAGCTGGTGGAGGGCGGGGTCCGCCTACGAGCAGTACTTC.

The chain recombines TRBV27 with TRBJ1-6; D call uncertain. The CDR3 is 12 residues long. From germline, CDR1 is MNHEY and CDR2 SMNVEV (reference sequence). Trimming left V 6 bases short and J 7 bases short, with 7 bases between. The CDR3 DNA reads as TGTGCCAGCAGCATCAGCAATTCACCCCTCCACTTT. Protein sequence: CASSISNSPLHF.

This clonotype was recorded at least ten times. The gene calls are TRBV28 and TRBJ1-5, with D possibly matching TRBD1 (5 bases). The CDR3 loop spans 15 amino acids. Trimming took off 6 bases at V and 1 base at J, with 13 bases between the two ends. Germline CDR1 MDHEN, CDR2 SYDVKM. The CDR3 nucleotides read TGTGCCAGCAGCAAAAGATACAGGAGCAATCAGCCCCAGCATTTT. This encodes CASSKRYRSNQPQHF.

This clonotype was counted a few times. The chain has TRBV14 and TRBJ1-1; D is ambiguous. The CDR3 runs to 14 residues. The germline gives CDR1 SGHDN, CDR2 FVKESK. V shed 2 bases and J shed 4 bases, with 11 bases lying between them. CDR3 sequence (DNA): TGTGCCAGCAGCCAAAATCTACAGAGCACTGAAGCTTTCTTT. This gives the protein CASSQNLQSTEAFF.

The chain uses TRBV24-1 and TRBJ2-7; D is undetermined. Germline loops: CDR1 KGHDR, CDR2 SFDVKD. V lost 3 bases to trimming and J lost 1 base, with 6 bases between them. CDR3 length equals 13 residues. This chain's CDR3 is CATSDPPSYEQYF. The CDR3, as DNA: TGTGCCACCAGTGATCCGCCTTCCTACGAGCAGTACTTC.

This clonotype was observed once. The chain recombines TRBV7-3 with TRBJ2-4; the match to TRBD1 covers 8 bases. The V segment lost 0 bases and the J segment 13 bases; nucleotides outside the gene matches: 17. The CDR3 is 17 residues long. CDR1 and CDR2 (germline): SGHTA, FQGTGA. The CDR3 region is CASSLTGARDRPYGQYF. The DNA for the CDR3 is TGTGCCAGCAGCTTAACGGGCGCCCGGGACAGGCCCTACGGGCAGTACTTC.

Here the CDR3 DNA reads TGTGCCAGCAGTTACAGGGCCGAGACCCAGTACTTC. It codes for CASSYRAETQYF. This chain links TRBV12-3 or TRBV12-4 with TRBJ2-5; D is possibly TRBD1 (6 bases). Trimming removed 4 bases at V and 5 bases at J, with 8 bases between. This CDR3 is built from 12 residues.

The table lists this clonotype with a few counts. The gene calls are TRBV2 and TRBJ2-5, with no clear D. V was shortened by 6 bases and J by 5 bases, with 7 bases between the two germline ends. This CDR3 is built from 11 residues. Germline V gene lookup returns CDR1 SNHLY and CDR2 FYNNEI. The CDR3, as DNA: TGTGCCAGCAGGGCCACCGAGACCCAGTACTTC. As protein: CASRATETQYF. The full variable domain, its missing parts supplied by reference TRBV2 and TRBJ2-5, is EPEVTQTPSHQVTQMGQEVILRCVPISNHLYFYWYRQILGQKVEFLVSFYNNEISEKSEIFDDQFSVERPDGSNFTLKIRSTKLEDSAMYFCASRATETQYFGPGTRLLVL.

This chain connects TRBV3-1 to TRBJ2-1; perhaps TRBD2 as D (5 bases). V was shortened by 1 base and J by 12 bases, with 13 bases between the two germline ends. This CDR3 is built from 13 residues. CDR1 and CDR2 from the germline V gene are LGHDT and YNNKEL (reference sequence). CDR3: CASSQGGLCGQFF. For the CDR3, the DNA is TGTGCCAGCAGCCAAGGAGGGCTCTGTGGGCAGTTCTTC.

Ten or more counts support this clonotype. The rearrangement links TRBV4-3 to TRBJ2-7; D ambiguous. The CDR3 consists of 16 residues. V was trimmed by 0 bases and J by 1 base, leaving 13 bases between them. CDR1 and CDR2 from the germline V gene are LGHNA and YSLEER. DNA for the CDR3: TGCGCCAGCAGCCAAGATGTCGTGCGACTGTCCTACGAGCAGTACTTC. This gives the protein CASSQDVVRLSYEQYF.

This clonotype was seen a handful of times. The rearrangement uses TRBV2 and TRBJ2-5; 10 bases are a match to TRBD2. CDR3 length: 16 amino acids. Germline V gene sequence: CDR1 SNHLY, CDR2 FYNNEI. The junction had 9 bases not matched to a gene; V was cut back by 6 bases and J by 2 bases. CDR3 nucleotide sequence: TGTGCCAGCAGGGACCGGACTAGCGGACCTCAAGAGACCCAGTACTTC. Its translation: CASRDRTSGPQETQYF.

The V call is TRBV7-2, the J call TRBJ1-1, with D maybe TRBD1 (5 bases). Germline V gene lookup returns CDR1 SGHTA and CDR2 FQGNSA. CDR3 length equals 15 residues. The germline V and J ends were trimmed by 7 bases and 0 bases, with 15 bases remaining between them. DNA of the CDR3: TGTGCCAGCACCGAGACAGTAAGCATGAACACTGAAGCTTTCTTT. It encodes CASTETVSMNTEAFF. Looking up the rest from reference TRBV7-2 and TRBJ1-1 gives the full variable domain: GAGVSQSPSNKVTEKGKDVELRCDPISGHTALYWYRQSLGQGLEFLIYFQGNSAPDKSGLPSDRFSAERTGGSVSTLTIQRTQQEDSAVYLCASTETVSMNTEAFFGQGTRLTVV.

The J gene is TRBJ2-1, the V gene TRBV12-5, with unresolved D. V was pared by 5 bases and J by 6 bases, with 11 bases between. Germline V gives CDR1 LGHNT, CDR2 FRNRAP. This CDR3 is 13 amino acids long. CDR3 loop: CASGLNYINEQFF. CDR3 DNA sequence: TGTGCTAGTGGTCTAAACTACATCAATGAGCAGTTCTTC.

The chain employs TRBV20-1 and TRBJ2-7, with D possibly being TRBD2 (6 bases). Trimming stripped 6 bases from V and 2 bases from J, with 11 bases between. CDR1 is DFQATT and CDR2 is SNEGSKA in the germline V gene (reference sequence). The CDR3 consists of 12 residues. The chain's CDR3 is CSAPGTPYEQYF. The DNA of the CDR3 is TGCAGTGCGCCCGGGACTCCCTACGAGCAGTACTTC.

This clonotype was observed a few times. V is TRBV20-1 and J is TRBJ1-4; D not resolved. The CDR3 sequence is 15 residues long. Germline V gene sequence: CDR1 DFQATT, CDR2 SNEGSKA (reference sequence). V lost 0 bases to trimming and J lost 2 bases, with 10 bases between them. For the CDR3, the DNA is TGCAGTGCTAGAGATCTAGGGATGACTAATGAAAAACTGTTTTTT. Encoded protein: CSARDLGMTNEKLFF.